A selection of T cell receptor beta chains follows, all from one sample in a study of blood T cell repertoires in COVID-19. Libraries were prepared by immunoSEQ multiplex PCR; TCRdb keeps only in-frame clonotypes and omits some of them. The table lists tens of thousands of clones, roughly 87% of them singletons. Sequenced material: peripheral blood. The receptors were sampled from a human donor with acute or convalescent COVID-19. The donor label of this sample is uncertain. The CDR3 runs from the conserved cysteine through the conserved F or W. The order of the fields is CDR3 protein, CDR3 DNA, V gene, D gene, J gene, clone size. The D gene is left open where the match is weak. Rows give clone size only sometimes, using once, few, many, or a class for an expanded clone.

CDR3aa: CASSSGGVYGGTSPLHF
CDR3nt: TGCGCCAGCAGCTCTGGAGGTGTTTACGGCGGGACTTCACCCCTCCACTTT
v_gene: TRBV5-1
d_gene: NA
j_gene: TRBJ1-6
abundance: NA

CDR3aa: CASSSIGVRETQYF
CDR3nt: TGTGCCAGTAGTTCCATCGGAGTCCGGGAGACCCAGTACTTC
v_gene: TRBV19
d_gene: NA
j_gene: TRBJ2-5
abundance: NA

CDR3aa: CASSYRTSGATYNEQFF
CDR3nt: TGTGCCAGCAGTTACCGGACTAGCGGGGCCACCTACAATGAGCAGTTCTTC
v_gene: TRBV6-2/TRBV6-3
d_gene: TRBD2
j_gene: TRBJ2-1
abundance: NA

CDR3aa: CASSPTGRPYSNQPQHF
CDR3nt: TGTGCCAGCAGTCCTACGGGGAGGCCTTATAGCAATCAGCCCCAGCATTTT
v_gene: TRBV6-6
d_gene: NA
j_gene: TRBJ1-5
abundance: NA

CDR3aa: CAWSEQVKLLDTQYF
CDR3nt: TGTGCCTGGAGTGAACAGGTCAAGTTATTAGATACGCAGTATTTT
v_gene: TRBV30
d_gene: NA
j_gene: TRBJ2-3
abundance: NA

CDR3aa: CASSFGQGAFEKLFF
CDR3nt: TGTGCCAGCAGCTTCGGACAGGGGGCATTTGAAAAACTGTTTTTT
v_gene: TRBV7-9
d_gene: TRBD1
j_gene: TRBJ1-4
abundance: NA

CDR3aa: CSASRESSYEQYF
CDR3nt: TGCAGCGCGTCTAGAGAAAGCTCCTACGAGCAGTACTTC
v_gene: TRBV29-1
d_gene: NA
j_gene: TRBJ2-7
abundance: NA

CDR3aa: CAGREGMNTEAFF
CDR3nt: TGTGCCGGAAGGGAGGGGATGAACACTGAAGCTTTCTTT
v_gene: TRBV18
d_gene: NA
j_gene: TRBJ1-1
abundance: NA

CDR3aa: CASRPGQGVYGYTF
CDR3nt: TGCGCCAGCAGACCGGGACAGGGTGTCTATGGCTACACCTTC
v_gene: TRBV5-1
d_gene: TRBD1
j_gene: TRBJ1-2
abundance: NA

CDR3aa: CASSRQGAGNTIYF
CDR3nt: TGTGCCAGCAGCAGACAGGGGGCAGGAAACACCATATATTTT
v_gene: TRBV6-5
d_gene: TRBD1
j_gene: TRBJ1-3
abundance: NA

CDR3aa: CASRGGGSSYNEQFF
CDR3nt: TGTGCCAGCAGGGGGGGCGGGAGCTCCTACAATGAGCAGTTCTTC
v_gene: TRBV9
d_gene: NA
j_gene: TRBJ2-1
abundance: NA

CDR3aa: CASSLTRRETQYF
CDR3nt: TGCGCCAGCAGCCTTACAAGGCGGGAGACCCAGTACTTC
v_gene: TRBV5-1
d_gene: NA
j_gene: TRBJ2-5
abundance: NA

CDR3aa: CASSQDRVTEAFF
CDR3nt: TGTGCCAGCAGCCAGGACAGGGTCACTGAAGCTTTCTTT
v_gene: TRBV11-2
d_gene: TRBD1
j_gene: TRBJ1-1
abundance: few

CDR3aa: CASSLGEAAQVHF
CDR3nt: TGTGCCAGCAGCTTAGGCGAGGCAGCTCAAGTCCACTTT
v_gene: TRBV7-9
d_gene: NA
j_gene: TRBJ1-6
abundance: NA

CDR3aa: CSVESTVNTEAFF
CDR3nt: TGCAGCGTTGAAAGCACAGTGAACACTGAAGCTTTCTTT
v_gene: TRBV29-1
d_gene: NA
j_gene: TRBJ1-1
abundance: NA

CDR3aa: CASSSSGGTGELFF
CDR3nt: TGTGCCAGCAGTTCTAGCGGGGGAACCGGGGAGCTGTTTTTT
v_gene: TRBV3-1/TRBV3-2
d_gene: TRBD2
j_gene: TRBJ2-2
abundance: NA

CDR3aa: CASREEDQETQYF
CDR3nt: TGCGCCAGCAGGGAAGAGGACCAAGAGACCCAGTACTTC
v_gene: TRBV5-1
d_gene: NA
j_gene: TRBJ2-5
abundance: once

CDR3aa: CASSWSGKTYEQYF
CDR3nt: TGTGCCAGCAGCTGGAGCGGGAAAACCTACGAGCAGTACTTC
v_gene: TRBV5-4
d_gene: TRBD2
j_gene: TRBJ2-7
abundance: NA

CDR3aa: CASSDSGTSGSDTQYF
CDR3nt: TGTGCCAGCAGTGATTCAGGGACTTCCGGATCAGATACGCAGTATTTT
v_gene: TRBV6-4
d_gene: NA
j_gene: TRBJ2-3
abundance: NA

CDR3aa: CASSPRDSFPYGYTF
CDR3nt: TGTGCCAGCTCACCAAGGGACAGCTTCCCCTATGGCTACACCTTC
v_gene: TRBV18
d_gene: TRBD1
j_gene: TRBJ1-2
abundance: NA

CDR3aa: CANSGLNTGELFF
CDR3nt: TGTGCCAACTCCGGGTTAAACACCGGGGAGCTGTTTTTT
v_gene: TRBV12-3/TRBV12-4
d_gene: NA
j_gene: TRBJ2-2
abundance: NA

CDR3aa: CASSPTRDQPQHF
CDR3nt: TGTGCCAGTAGTCCTACGCGGGATCAGCCCCAGCATTTT
v_gene: TRBV19
d_gene: NA
j_gene: TRBJ1-5
abundance: NA